Sequencing of this TCR beta chain was carried out in a study of T cells expressing NK-cell markers. Study background: It was sorted CD3+CD56-NKG2C+, CD3+CD56+NKG2C- and CD3+CD56+NKG2C+ T cells that provided the TCR beta repertoires. Eight donors were sequenced, of whom seven were HCMV-seropositive, while the remaining one was HCMV-seronegative.

Germline lookup yields CDR1 SGDLS and CDR2 YYNGEE. This CDR3 is 14 amino acids long. With UMIs, 5'RACE template switching was used to make TCR beta cDNA. TCRdb derives one entry per CDR3 protein from the 5' RACE reads, leaving out DNA. The table for this sample gives about 160,000 distinct CDR3 sequences. The chain employs TRBV9 and TRBJ1-6. The origin of this receptor is a man aged 18-69 years in good health. Material: blood T cells: a sorted CD56 or NKG2C T cell subset, CD4+ or CD8+ T cells, or bulk PBMC T cells (not recorded which). The CDR3 reads CASSVVMDGSPLHF.